This T cell receptor beta chain is from a study of blood T cell repertoires in COVID-19. In the original processing: Amplification from reference gene primers served as the basis for estimated nucleated cell counts. Here immunoSEQ multiplex PCR was the method, and the copy in TCRdb shows in-frame clones only, minus some. V, J and clone size are those of that table, while D and trimming were read from the DNA. This sample has some 120,000 clones, with around 80% found just once. The clonotype originates from a woman between 50 and 59 years old with acute or convalescent COVID-19. Sequenced input: peripheral blood.

CDR3 loop: CASSLNRGARTGELFF. DNA of the CDR3: TGTGCCAGCTCATTAAACAGGGGCGCGAGGACCGGGGAGCTGTTTTTT. This chain joins TRBV18 and TRBJ2-2; TRBD1 matches 7 bases. Germline V gives CDR1 KGHSH, CDR2 LQKENI. This CDR3 has 16 residues. V shed 5 bases and J 5 bases; nucleotides not matched to a gene: 11.